A selection of T cell receptor beta chains follows, all from one sample in a study of PD-1 blockade in classical Hodgkin lymphoma. Sequenced by immunoSEQ multiplex PCR; TCRdb stores in-frame clones only, minus some. The profile shows 25,000 to 40,000 clones, around 80% of them singletons. The material was peripheral blood mononuclear cells (PBMCs), obtained before the fourth cycle of nivolumab. Source of these receptors: a human donor with classical Hodgkin lymphoma. The CDR3 runs from the conserved cysteine through the conserved F or W. The order of the fields is D gene, J gene, clone size, V gene, CDR3 protein, CDR3 DNA. A D gene is named only where the DNA matches it firmly. A row's size may be missing; if present it is once, few, many or a size class.

D gene: .
J gene: TRBJ2-3
clone size: .
V gene: TRBV7-2
CDR3 protein: CASSPRTTDTQYF
CDR3 DNA: TGTGCCAGCAGCCCCCGGACCACAGATACGCAGTATTTT

D gene: .
J gene: TRBJ2-2
clone size: .
V gene: TRBV7-9
CDR3 protein: CASSLDSGAGELFF
CDR3 DNA: TGTGCCAGCAGCTTAGATAGTGGCGCCGGGGAGCTGTTTTTT

D gene: .
J gene: TRBJ2-7
clone size: .
V gene: TRBV9
CDR3 protein: CASSVQGFSYEQYF
CDR3 DNA: TGTGCCAGCAGCGTACAGGGCTTCTCCTACGAGCAGTACTTC

D gene: .
J gene: TRBJ2-7
clone size: .
V gene: TRBV9
CDR3 protein: CASSVADSSSYEQYF
CDR3 DNA: TGTGCCAGCAGCGTAGCGGACTCGAGCTCCTACGAGCAGTACTTC

D gene: .
J gene: TRBJ1-2
clone size: .
V gene: TRBV19
CDR3 protein: CASTLDSGDYGYTF
CDR3 DNA: TGTGCCAGTACCTTGGACAGTGGAGACTATGGCTACACCTTC

D gene: TRBD2
J gene: TRBJ2-7
clone size: once
V gene: TRBV5-7
CDR3 protein: CASSLYGGRHYEQYF
CDR3 DNA: TGTGCCAGCAGCTTGTATGGCGGGAGGCACTACGAGCAGTACTTC

D gene: .
J gene: TRBJ1-2
clone size: .
V gene: TRBV5-1
CDR3 protein: CASSFGPSYGYTF
CDR3 DNA: TGCGCCAGCAGCTTTGGACCTTCCTATGGCTACACCTTC

D gene: .
J gene: TRBJ2-2
clone size: .
V gene: TRBV5-6
CDR3 protein: CASSSLQGFFGGGELFF
CDR3 DNA: TGTGCCAGCAGCTCATTACAGGGTTTTTTCGGCGGCGGGGAGCTGTTTTTT

D gene: TRBD1
J gene: TRBJ1-2
clone size: .
V gene: TRBV2
CDR3 protein: CASRPDRGAYGYTF
CDR3 DNA: TGTGCCAGCAGACCGGACAGGGGCGCCTATGGCTACACCTTC

D gene: .
J gene: TRBJ2-3
clone size: .
V gene: TRBV2
CDR3 protein: CASSERLGVVSDTQYF
CDR3 DNA: TGTGCCAGCAGTGAAAGGCTCGGAGTTGTGTCAGATACGCAGTATTTT

D gene: .
J gene: TRBJ1-2
clone size: .
V gene: TRBV5-6
CDR3 protein: CASSLGGTLSNYGYTF
CDR3 DNA: TGTGCCAGCAGCTTGGGTGGGACCCTCTCTAACTATGGCTACACCTTC

D gene: .
J gene: TRBJ1-6
clone size: few
V gene: TRBV25-1
CDR3 protein: CASKGFDNSPLHF
CDR3 DNA: TGTGCCAGCAAAGGGTTTGATAATTCACCCCTCCACTTT

D gene: TRBD1
J gene: TRBJ2-5
clone size: .
V gene: TRBV23-1
CDR3 protein: CASLDWTGGQETQYF
CDR3 DNA: TGCGCCAGCCTCGATTGGACAGGGGGCCAAGAGACCCAGTACTTC

D gene: .
J gene: TRBJ2-7
clone size: .
V gene: TRBV9
CDR3 protein: CASSLGRSSYEQYF
CDR3 DNA: TGTGCCAGCAGCTTGGGACGGAGCTCCTACGAGCAGTACTTC

D gene: TRBD2
J gene: TRBJ2-1
clone size: .
V gene: TRBV11-1
CDR3 protein: CASSLVAGANNEQFF
CDR3 DNA: TGTGCCAGCAGCTTAGTAGCGGGAGCCAACAATGAGCAGTTCTTC

D gene: TRBD1
J gene: TRBJ2-7
clone size: few
V gene: TRBV5-4
CDR3 protein: CASSFDRGAYEQYF
CDR3 DNA: TGTGCCAGCAGCTTCGACAGGGGAGCCTACGAGCAGTACTTC

D gene: .
J gene: TRBJ1-2
clone size: few
V gene: TRBV19
CDR3 protein: CASSPWGRDGYTF
CDR3 DNA: TGTGCCAGTAGTCCTTGGGGCAGGGATGGCTACACCTTC

D gene: .
J gene: TRBJ2-2
clone size: .
V gene: TRBV19
CDR3 protein: CASSWGEPGELFF
CDR3 DNA: TGTGCCAGTAGTTGGGGGGAACCAGGGGAGCTGTTTTTT

D gene: .
J gene: TRBJ1-2
clone size: .
V gene: TRBV10-3
CDR3 protein: CAISATGTGGGYTF
CDR3 DNA: TGTGCCATCAGTGCAACAGGGACTGGGGGTGGCTACACCTTC

D gene: .
J gene: TRBJ2-3
clone size: once
V gene: TRBV28
CDR3 protein: CASSTGPLYTQYF
CDR3 DNA: TGTGCCAGCAGTACGGGACCCTTATATACGCAGTATTTT

D gene: TRBD2
J gene: TRBJ2-7
clone size: .
V gene: TRBV11-3
CDR3 protein: CASSLGQLAGEGEQYF
CDR3 DNA: TGTGCCAGCAGCCTTGGACAACTAGCGGGAGAGGGCGAGCAGTACTTC

D gene: .
J gene: TRBJ2-1
clone size: .
V gene: TRBV20-1
CDR3 protein: CSASRVNEQFF
CDR3 DNA: TGCAGTGCTAGCCGCGTAAATGAGCAGTTCTTC

D gene: TRBD2
J gene: TRBJ2-1
clone size: once
V gene: TRBV7-9
CDR3 protein: CASSLFWTSTDYDNEQFF
CDR3 DNA: TGTGCCAGCAGCTTATTTTGGACTAGCACCGACTACGACAATGAGCAGTTCTTC

D gene: .
J gene: TRBJ2-1
clone size: .
V gene: TRBV9
CDR3 protein: CASSVSGTRIYNEQFF
CDR3 DNA: TGTGCCAGCAGCGTATCCGGGACAAGAATTTACAATGAGCAGTTCTTC

D gene: .
J gene: TRBJ2-4
clone size: .
V gene: TRBV19
CDR3 protein: CASSQIQDIFIGGAKNIQYF
CDR3 DNA: TGTGCCAGTAGTCAAATCCAGGACATATTCATAGGTGGGGCCAAAAACATTCAGTACTTC

D gene: .
J gene: TRBJ1-1
clone size: once
V gene: TRBV19
CDR3 protein: CASSVVHSITEAFF
CDR3 DNA: TGTGCCAGTAGTGTGGTCCACAGCATCACTGAAGCTTTCTTT

D gene: .
J gene: TRBJ2-4
clone size: .
V gene: TRBV7-2
CDR3 protein: CASSLPGGEAKNIQYF
CDR3 DNA: TGTGCCAGCAGCTTACCAGGAGGAGAAGCCAAAAACATTCAGTACTTC

D gene: TRBD2
J gene: TRBJ2-4
clone size: .
V gene: TRBV19
CDR3 protein: CASSIGDGSGGLKNIQYF
CDR3 DNA: TGTGCCAGTAGTATAGGTGATGGTAGCGGGGGACTCAAAAACATTCAGTACTTC

D gene: .
J gene: TRBJ1-4
clone size: .
V gene: TRBV7-2
CDR3 protein: CASSLGFTEGGEKLFF
CDR3 DNA: TGTGCCAGCAGCTTAGGTTTTACGGAGGGGGGTGAAAAACTGTTTTTT

D gene: .
J gene: TRBJ2-2
clone size: .
V gene: TRBV6-6
CDR3 protein: CASRAPGELFF
CDR3 DNA: TGTGCCAGCAGAGCCCCCGGGGAGCTGTTTTTT

D gene: .
J gene: TRBJ1-1
clone size: .
V gene: TRBV6-5
CDR3 protein: CASSFSGEGTEAFF
CDR3 DNA: TGTGCCAGCAGTTTTTCGGGTGAGGGCACTGAAGCTTTCTTT

D gene: .
J gene: TRBJ2-7
clone size: .
V gene: TRBV6-5
CDR3 protein: CASSYSRGASYEQYF
CDR3 DNA: TGTGCCAGCAGTTACTCTCGGGGTGCCTCCTACGAGCAGTACTTC

D gene: .
J gene: TRBJ2-1
clone size: .
V gene: TRBV4-3
CDR3 protein: CASSQGPASSYNEQFF
CDR3 DNA: TGCGCCAGCAGCCAAGGTCCCGCGAGCTCCTACAATGAGCAGTTCTTC